One sample yielded the 20 T cell receptor beta chains listed below, sequenced in a study of blood T cells in healthy people across ages. Alongside a J-beta primer mix, a sample-barcoded 5' primer served in a second PCR lasting roughly 6 to 11 cycles. TCRdb fed the 5' RACE reads into MiXCR, producing one record per CDR3 protein. This table holds fewer than 2,000,000 distinct CDR3 sequences, about 31% found once. Sequences were obtained from blood. The source of these receptors is a woman in her twenties or thirties in good health.

On this clonotype: A much larger clone is a single base away; this may be a read error. This chain links TRBV7-9 with TRBJ2-7; D possibly uses TRBD1 or TRBD2 (5 bases each). CDR1 SEHNR and CDR2 FQNEAQ come from the germline V gene (reference sequence). V shed 5 bases and J shed 6 bases, with 17 bases lying between them. The CDR3 sequence is 14 residues long. CDR3 in amino acids: CASSLTGTATEQYF. CDR3 DNA sequence: TGTGCCAGCAGCCTCACGGGGACGGCGACCGAGCAGTACTTC.

The genes are TRBV6-5 and TRBJ2-1, with a possible D match to TRBD2 (6 bases). Per germline, CDR1 MNHEY and CDR2 SVGAGI. V was trimmed by 6 bases and J by 6 bases, leaving 21 bases between them. The length of the CDR3 is 16 residues. CDR3 nucleotide sequence: TGTGCCAGCAGGACCTGGGTCGGCGGGGCCAGCAATGAGCAGTTCTTC. Encoded protein: CASRTWVGGASNEQFF.

The rearrangement uses TRBV5-6 and TRBJ2-1; no clear D gene. This CDR3 is built from 13 residues. V was trimmed by 2 bases and J by 7 bases, leaving 10 bases between them. Germline V gene sequence: CDR1 SGHDT, CDR2 YYEEEE. In nucleotides, the CDR3 is TGTGCCAGCAGCTTTGTGTTAGATAATGAGCAGTTCTTC. As protein: CASSFVLDNEQFF.

The chain joins TRBV6-1 to TRBJ1-5; 7 nucleotides align to TRBD1. The CDR3 consists of 15 residues. With V trimmed by 4 bases and J by 3 bases, 6 bases remained unmatched. Germline-derived CDR1 and CDR2 are MNHNS and SASEGT. CDR3 in DNA: TGTGCCAGCAGTGGGGCAGGGGGGACCAATCAGCCCCAGCATTTT. Its translation is CASSGAGGTNQPQHF.

The CDR3 bases are TGCAGCCTCATAGCGGGGCCCACCTACAATGAGCAGTTCTTC. This gives the protein CSLIAGPTYNEQFF. The chain couples TRBV20-1 to TRBJ2-1; 8 bases line up with TRBD2. Germline CDR1 reads DFQATT; CDR2 reads SNEGSKA (reference sequence). There are 14 residues in the CDR3.

The gene calls are TRBV9 and TRBJ1-4, with 8 bases matching TRBD1. The CDR3 spans 16 residues. Germline V gene lookup returns CDR1 SGDLS and CDR2 YYNGEE. Trimming cost V 3 bases and J 2 bases; bases outside gene matches: 6. The CDR3 loop is CASSAQQGGTNEKLFF. For the CDR3, the DNA is TGTGCCAGCAGCGCCCAACAGGGGGGCACTAATGAAAAACTGTTTTTT.

This clonotype was found a few times. V is TRBV6-1 and J is TRBJ2-7; D remains ambiguous. This CDR3 spans 13 amino acids. Trimming shortened V by 6 bases and J by 6 bases, and 15 bases separated the two germline ends. Per germline, CDR1 MNHNS and CDR2 SASEGT. CDR3 in amino acids: CASRAQTPSEQYF. CDR3 nucleotide sequence: TGTGCCAGCAGGGCCCAGACCCCCAGCGAGCAGTACTTC.

The J gene is TRBJ1-2, the V gene TRBV6-1; unclear D gene. The CDR3 is 13 amino acids. V was clipped by 1 base and J by 5 bases, with 8 bases between them. Germline CDR1 reads MNHNS; CDR2 reads SASEGT. The CDR3 loop reads CASSEDGPYGYTF. The CDR3 DNA reads TGTGCCAGCAGTGAAGATGGGCCGTATGGCTACACCTTC.

The rearrangement joins TRBV18 to TRBJ1-4; 7 bases match TRBD1. With 3 bases clipped from V and 5 bases from J, the junction kept 6 bases outside the gene matches. Germline V gene lookup returns CDR1 KGHSH and CDR2 LQKENI. The CDR3 is 15 residues long. As DNA, the CDR3 is TGTGCCAGCTCACCGGACAGGACACCCAATGAAAAACTGTTTTTT. Translated, it gives CASSPDRTPNEKLFF.

The chain uses TRBV7-6 and TRBJ2-5, with 14 bases matching TRBD2. The germline gives CDR1 SGHVS, CDR2 FNYEAQ. The CDR3 totals 17 residues. With V trimmed by 4 bases and J by 5 bases, 9 bases remained unmatched. The CDR3 coding sequence is TGTGCCAGCAGCTCCCTCGGACTAGCGGGGGGTGAGGAGACCCAGTACTTC. Translation: CASSSLGLAGGEETQYF.

This clonotype was detected ten times or more. The chain combines TRBV29-1 with TRBJ1-1; no clear D gene. V lost 4 bases, J lost 2 bases, and 5 bases lay in between. This CDR3 is built from 11 residues. Germline-derived CDR1 and CDR2 are SQVTM and ANQGSEA. CDR3 loop: CSVAPNTEAFF. The CDR3 DNA sequence: TGCAGCGTTGCGCCTAACACTGAAGCTTTCTTT.

This clonotype was seen more than once but under ten times. This sequence joins TRBV3-1 and TRBJ2-7, with TRBD2 matching over 7 bases. The CDR3 consists of 14 residues. In germline, CDR1 is LGHDT, CDR2 YNNKEL (reference sequence). V was pared by 4 bases and J by 6 bases, with 9 bases of the junction left unmatched. The CDR3 loop is CASSPQSTGGEQYF. As DNA, the CDR3 is TGTGCCAGCAGCCCACAGAGTACGGGGGGCGAGCAGTACTTC.

The chain is built from TRBV15 and TRBJ1-2; tentative D call: TRBD1 (6 bases). Germline V gene sequence: CDR1 LNHNV, CDR2 YYDKDF (reference sequence). The V end was cut by 2 bases, the J end by 8 bases, with 15 bases between. This CDR3 has 14 amino acids. DNA of the CDR3: TGTGCCACCAGCAGATCCCGGGACATAGGGGGCTACACCTTC. Translation gives CATSRSRDIGGYTF.

The V gene is TRBV5-1, the J gene TRBJ1-1; D gene unclear. The ends were cut back, 4 bases at V and 1 base at J, with 14 bases in the middle. CDR1 is SGHRS, CDR2 YFSETQ, per germline. The CDR3 loop spans 15 amino acids. CDR3: CASSPEGMRNTEAFF. The CDR3 DNA is TGCGCCAGCAGCCCCGAAGGGATGAGGAACACTGAAGCTTTCTTT.

The chain carries TRBV12-3 or TRBV12-4 and TRBJ1-2; the D is unclear. The germline V and J ends were trimmed by 5 bases and 2 bases, with 12 bases remaining between them. The CDR3 has 14 amino acids. In nucleotides, the CDR3 is TGTGCCAGCAGTCACCGGACGGTGAACTATGGCTACACCTTC. Translation: CASSHRTVNYGYTF.

This clonotype was observed a few times. The V gene is TRBV29-1, the J gene TRBJ2-3; TRBD1 agrees at 9 bases. The CDR3 has 13 amino acids. Germline lookup yields CDR1 SQVTM and CDR2 ANQGSEA. Unmatched junction bases numbered 5, after V lost 6 bases and J lost 4 bases. CDR3 in amino acids: CSVRDRAADTQYF. The CDR3 DNA is TGCAGCGTCCGGGACAGGGCGGCAGATACGCAGTATTTT.

This clonotype was picked up many times. This chain links TRBV4-2 with TRBJ2-1, with D uncertain. CDR1 and CDR2 from the germline V gene are LGHNA and YNFKEQ. This CDR3 region has 12 residues. V lost 5 bases and J 6 bases, leaving 8 bases between the germline ends. CDR3 nucleotides: TGTGCCAGCAGCAAAGTGGGCAATGAGCAGTTCTTC. It is translated as CASSKVGNEQFF.

This clonotype was seen repeatedly, ten times or more. The rearrangement joins TRBV4-1 to TRBJ2-7; D gene uncertain. Trimming removed 3 bases at V and 6 bases at J, with 12 bases between. In germline, CDR1 is MGHRA, CDR2 YSYEKL. CDR3 length: 13 residues. CDR3 nucleotide sequence: TGCGCCAGCAGCCAGGGATCGCTTCTCGAGCAGTACTTC. Translation: CASSQGSLLEQYF.

In its sample, this clonotype was seen a few times. This chain connects TRBV27 to TRBJ2-7, with D tentatively TRBD1 or TRBD2 (5 bases each). This CDR3 is 13 amino acids long. Germline values: CDR1 MNHEY, CDR2 SMNVEV (reference sequence). With 6 bases removed from V and 8 bases from J, the gap between germline ends came to 17 bases. CDR3 loop: CASSRRDGEQQYF. The CDR3 DNA is TGTGCCAGCAGCCGAAGGGACGGGGAACAGCAGTACTTC.

The V call is TRBV4-1, the J call TRBJ2-7, with 10 bases matching TRBD2. CDR3 length: 17 residues. Germline V gene data show CDR1 as MGHRA and CDR2 as YSYEKL. Unmatched junction bases numbered 13, after V lost 1 base and J lost 7 bases. This CDR3 reads CASSQGPGTSASREQYF. Here the CDR3 DNA reads TGCGCCAGCAGCCAAGGACCGGGGACTAGCGCGTCTCGGGAGCAGTACTTC.